A selection of T cell receptor beta chains follows, all from one sample in a study of shared clonotypes between healthy human individuals. Clones were sequenced by immunoSEQ multiplex PCR, and TCRdb holds only the in-frame ones, with some missing. The table records 2,500,000 or so clones, around 94% of them present only once. Material: naive CD4+ T cells sorted from blood. The receptor set was obtained from a man aged 18 to 30 in good health. CDR3s include the opening cysteine and the closing phenylalanine or tryptophan. D genes are given only for firm matches. Some rows mark clone size as missing; the rest say once, few, many or name a class of expanded clone.

>TRBV10-3|-|TRBJ2-1|-
CAISAAAPGSSNEQFF
TGTGCCATCAGTGCGGCAGCCCCCGGCTCTTCAAATGAGCAGTTCTTC
>TRBV7-2|-|TRBJ2-2|-
CASSLVGAWTNTGELFF
TGTGCCAGCAGCTTAGTAGGGGCCTGGACGAACACCGGGGAGCTGTTTTTT
>TRBV18|-|TRBJ1-4|TRBD1
CASSLRTGGNEKLFF
TGTGCCAGCTCCCTAAGGACAGGGGGGAATGAAAAACTGTTTTTT
>TRBV9|-|TRBJ2-3|-
CASSVRSTGDTQYF
TGTGCCAGCAGCGTACGGTCTACGGGGGATACGCAGTATTTT
>TRBV25-1|-|TRBJ2-5|-
CASSATGIYQETQYF
TGTGCCAGCAGTGCAACAGGGATATACCAAGAGACCCAGTACTTC
>TRBV10-3|-|TRBJ2-7|TRBD1
CAVTGDNEQYF
TGTGCCGTGACAGGGGATAACGAGCAGTACTTC
>TRBV10-3|-|TRBJ1-1|-
CAISGLGGTEAFF
TGTGCCATCAGTGGATTGGGGGGCACTGAAGCTTTCTTT
>TRBV30|few|TRBJ1-1|TRBD1
CAWSITGGTEAFF
TGTGCCTGGTCCATAACAGGGGGCACTGAAGCTTTCTTT
>TRBV11-2|-|TRBJ1-1|-
CASSPRNTEAFF
TGTGCCAGCAGCCCAAGGAACACTGAAGCTTTCTTT
>TRBV30|-|TRBJ2-1|-
CAWSVQANGEQFF
TGTGCCTGGAGTGTACAGGCGAACGGTGAGCAGTTCTTC
>TRBV2|-|TRBJ1-5|TRBD1
CASSGGYPTGGNQPQHF
TGTGCCAGCAGTGGGGGGTATCCGACAGGGGGCAATCAGCCCCAGCATTTT
>TRBV5-1|-|TRBJ2-5|TRBD2
CASSLASGEGETQYF
TGCGCCAGCAGCTTGGCTAGCGGGGAGGGAGAGACCCAGTACTTC
>TRBV2|-|TRBJ2-5|TRBD1
CASSATGLGTQYF
TGTGCCAGCAGCGCGACAGGGTTGGGGACCCAGTACTTC
>TRBV9|-|TRBJ1-1|-
CASSVAGAVTEAFF
TGTGCCAGCAGCGTAGCGGGAGCGGTTACTGAAGCTTTCTTT
>TRBV6-5|-|TRBJ2-2|TRBD1
CASSFSTGVGTGELFF
TGTGCCAGCAGTTTCTCTACAGGGGTGGGCACCGGGGAGCTGTTTTTT
>TRBV6-1|-|TRBJ2-5|-
CASRKVAQETQYF
TGTGCCAGCAGGAAGGTAGCTCAAGAGACCCAGTACTTC
>TRBV28|-|TRBJ1-5|-
CASSPPGDIRTQHF
TGTGCCAGCAGTCCTCCCGGGGACATTCGGACCCAGCATTTT
>TRBV19|-|TRBJ2-1|-
CASSIGQTQSYNEQFF
TGTGCCAGTAGTATAGGACAGACTCAGTCCTACAATGAGCAGTTCTTC
>TRBV10-1|-|TRBJ2-3|-
CASSENRDTQYF
TGCGCCAGCAGTGAGAATAGAGATACGCAGTATTTT
>TRBV19|-|TRBJ2-3|TRBD2
CAISGLNGADTQYF
TGTGCCATCTCGGGACTAAACGGAGCAGATACGCAGTATTTT
>TRBV7-2|-|TRBJ2-3|-
CASSLAQRADTQYF
TGTGCCAGCAGCTTAGCGCAAAGGGCAGATACGCAGTATTTT
>TRBV10-3|-|TRBJ1-1|-
CAISEPGTEAFF
TGTGCCATCAGTGAGCCGGGAACTGAAGCTTTCTTT
>TRBV6-5|-|TRBJ2-3|-
CASSLREGTDTQYF
TGTGCCAGCAGTCTCAGGGAGGGCACAGATACGCAGTATTTT
>TRBV6-5|-|TRBJ2-7|-
CASRSVYEQYF
TGTGCCAGTAGGAGTGTCTACGAGCAGTACTTC
>TRBV6-6|-|TRBJ1-1|TRBD1
CASSYFQGAGGTEAFF
TGTGCCAGCAGTTACTTCCAGGGGGCCGGTGGCACTGAAGCTTTCTTT
>TRBV10-3|once|TRBJ2-7|TRBD1
CAISESGTGDEQYF
TGTGCCATCAGTGAGAGTGGGACAGGGGACGAGCAGTACTTC
>TRBV2|-|TRBJ1-3|-
CASSDNNAAGNTIYF
TGTGCCAGCAGTGACAACAATGCTGCTGGAAACACCATATATTTT
>TRBV18|-|TRBJ2-7|-
CASSPPGGLYEQYF
TGTGCCAGCTCTCCCCCCGGGGGGCTCTACGAGCAGTACTTC
>TRBV7-9|once|TRBJ1-3|-
CASSSTPGTIYF
TGTGCCAGCAGCTCTACTCCGGGCACCATATATTTT
>TRBV5-1|-|TRBJ2-7|-
CASSITRVGDEQYF
TGCGCCAGCAGCATAACAAGGGTCGGGGACGAGCAGTACTTC
>TRBV4-2|-|TRBJ2-7|-
CASSQDVRGEQYF
TGTGCCAGCAGCCAAGATGTCCGGGGCGAGCAGTACTTC
>TRBV7-2|-|TRBJ2-7|TRBD2
CASSPRTSGSYEQYF
TGTGCCAGCAGCCCCCGGACTAGCGGATCCTACGAGCAGTACTTC
>TRBV21-1|-|TRBJ2-5|-
CASSKVYFGGYGRETQYF
TGTGCCAGCAGCAAAGTATATTTTGGGGGATACGGACGAGAGACCCAGTACTTC
>TRBV5-1|-|TRBJ2-3|TRBD2
CASSSGTRPSGTDTQYF
TGCGCCAGCAGCTCCGGGACTAGGCCGTCGGGCACAGATACGCAGTATTTT
>TRBV10-2|-|TRBJ2-5|TRBD1
CASSAIQGAGTQYF
TGCGCCAGCAGTGCCATCCAGGGGGCGGGGACCCAGTACTTC
>TRBV2|-|TRBJ2-7|-
CASSADSPYEQYF
TGTGCCAGCAGTGCGGACAGTCCCTACGAGCAGTACTTC
>TRBV5-4|-|TRBJ2-5|TRBD2
CASSLDRGGPTKETQYF
TGTGCCAGCAGCTTGGATCGCGGGGGGCCGACTAAAGAGACCCAGTACTTC
>TRBV10-2|-|TRBJ2-7|TRBD1
CASEDRAFSYEQYF
TGCGCCAGCGAGGACAGGGCCTTCTCCTACGAGCAGTACTTC
>TRBV15|-|TRBJ2-5|-
CATSRDFSGQETQYF
TGTGCCACCAGCAGAGATTTTTCAGGACAAGAGACCCAGTACTTC
>TRBV4-1|-|TRBJ1-6|TRBD1
CASSHIWDRDSPLHF
TGCGCCAGCAGCCATATCTGGGACAGAGATTCACCCCTCCACTTT
>TRBV6-1|-|TRBJ1-5|TRBD1
CASSEMTGKVKPQHF
TGTGCCAGCAGTGAGATGACAGGGAAGGTTAAGCCCCAGCATTTT
>TRBV4-1|-|TRBJ1-6|-
CASSQGRGGSYNSPLHF
TGCGCCAGCAGCCAAGGGCGGGGGGGCTCCTATAATTCACCCCTCCACTTT
>TRBV6-4|once|TRBJ2-7|TRBD2
CASSETMDLLAGGYYEQYF
TGTGCCAGCAGTGAAACGATGGACCTTCTAGCGGGAGGCTACTACGAGCAGTACTTC
>TRBV18|-|TRBJ2-4|-
CASSPEAGLIKNIQYF
TGTGCCAGCTCACCGGAAGCAGGGCTAATCAAAAACATTCAGTACTTC
>TRBV7-7|-|TRBJ2-2|-
CASSDTGGTGELFF
TGTGCTAGCAGCGATACAGGAGGTACCGGGGAGCTGTTTTTT
>TRBV6-5|once|TRBJ2-7|-
CASSRGPSSYEQYF
TGTGCCAGCAGCCGGGGACCTTCCTCCTACGAGCAGTACTTC
>TRBV9|once|TRBJ2-7|-
CASSVDERIDEQYF
TGTGCCAGCAGCGTAGATGAGAGGATCGACGAGCAGTACTTC
>TRBV21-1|-|TRBJ2-7|-
CASSDRGYEQYF
TGTGCCAGCAGCGATAGGGGCTACGAGCAGTACTTC
>TRBV10-2|-|TRBJ2-7|-
CASSEPTVSYEQYF
TGCGCCAGCAGTGAGCCGACTGTCTCCTACGAGCAATACTTC
>TRBV19|-|TRBJ1-4|TRBD1
CASRRTGRAIATNEKLFF
TGTGCCAGTAGACGGACAGGGAGGGCCATTGCAACTAATGAAAAACTGTTTTTT
>TRBV19|-|TRBJ1-3|-
CASSIEGNTIYF
TGTGCCAGTAGTATAGAAGGGAACACCATATATTTT
>TRBV10-2|-|TRBJ1-3|-
CASSESLNRADTIYF
TGCGCCAGCAGTGAGTCTCTGAACAGGGCGGACACCATATATTTT
>TRBV14|-|TRBJ1-4|-
CASSQDGAGLTNEKLFF
TGTGCCAGCAGCCAAGATGGTGCCGGGTTGACTAATGAAAAACTGTTTTTT
>TRBV21-1|-|TRBJ2-7|-
CASSKGSRTDSYEQYF
TGTGCCAGCAGCAAAGGGAGTAGGACAGACTCCTACGAGCAGTACTTC
>TRBV29-1|-|TRBJ2-4|TRBD1
CSVEGGTGATNIQYF
TGCAGCGTTGAAGGGGGGACAGGGGCGACTAACATTCAGTACTTC
>TRBV7-2|-|TRBJ1-4|-
CASSLRSRQATNEKLFF
TGTGCCAGCAGCTTACGGTCCAGGCAAGCAACTAATGAAAAACTGTTTTTT
>TRBV6-5|-|TRBJ2-3|-
CASSRRPTDTQYF
TGTGCCAGCAGTCGCCGACCGACAGATACGCAGTATTTT